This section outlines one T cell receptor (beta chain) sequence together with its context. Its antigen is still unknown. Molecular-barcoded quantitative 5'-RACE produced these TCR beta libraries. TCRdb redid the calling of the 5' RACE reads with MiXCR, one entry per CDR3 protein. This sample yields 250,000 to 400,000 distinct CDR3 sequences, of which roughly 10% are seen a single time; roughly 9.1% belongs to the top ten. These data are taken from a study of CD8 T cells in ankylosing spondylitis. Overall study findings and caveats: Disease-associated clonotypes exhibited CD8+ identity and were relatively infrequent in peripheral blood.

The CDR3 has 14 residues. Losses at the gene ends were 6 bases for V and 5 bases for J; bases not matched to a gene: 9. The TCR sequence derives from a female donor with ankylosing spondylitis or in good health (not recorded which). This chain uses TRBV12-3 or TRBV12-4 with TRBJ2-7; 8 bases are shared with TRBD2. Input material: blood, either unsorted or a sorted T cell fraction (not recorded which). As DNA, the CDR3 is TGTGCCAGCAGAAAGGGTGGTAGCGGGGACGAGCAGTACTTC. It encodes CASRKGGSGDEQYF.